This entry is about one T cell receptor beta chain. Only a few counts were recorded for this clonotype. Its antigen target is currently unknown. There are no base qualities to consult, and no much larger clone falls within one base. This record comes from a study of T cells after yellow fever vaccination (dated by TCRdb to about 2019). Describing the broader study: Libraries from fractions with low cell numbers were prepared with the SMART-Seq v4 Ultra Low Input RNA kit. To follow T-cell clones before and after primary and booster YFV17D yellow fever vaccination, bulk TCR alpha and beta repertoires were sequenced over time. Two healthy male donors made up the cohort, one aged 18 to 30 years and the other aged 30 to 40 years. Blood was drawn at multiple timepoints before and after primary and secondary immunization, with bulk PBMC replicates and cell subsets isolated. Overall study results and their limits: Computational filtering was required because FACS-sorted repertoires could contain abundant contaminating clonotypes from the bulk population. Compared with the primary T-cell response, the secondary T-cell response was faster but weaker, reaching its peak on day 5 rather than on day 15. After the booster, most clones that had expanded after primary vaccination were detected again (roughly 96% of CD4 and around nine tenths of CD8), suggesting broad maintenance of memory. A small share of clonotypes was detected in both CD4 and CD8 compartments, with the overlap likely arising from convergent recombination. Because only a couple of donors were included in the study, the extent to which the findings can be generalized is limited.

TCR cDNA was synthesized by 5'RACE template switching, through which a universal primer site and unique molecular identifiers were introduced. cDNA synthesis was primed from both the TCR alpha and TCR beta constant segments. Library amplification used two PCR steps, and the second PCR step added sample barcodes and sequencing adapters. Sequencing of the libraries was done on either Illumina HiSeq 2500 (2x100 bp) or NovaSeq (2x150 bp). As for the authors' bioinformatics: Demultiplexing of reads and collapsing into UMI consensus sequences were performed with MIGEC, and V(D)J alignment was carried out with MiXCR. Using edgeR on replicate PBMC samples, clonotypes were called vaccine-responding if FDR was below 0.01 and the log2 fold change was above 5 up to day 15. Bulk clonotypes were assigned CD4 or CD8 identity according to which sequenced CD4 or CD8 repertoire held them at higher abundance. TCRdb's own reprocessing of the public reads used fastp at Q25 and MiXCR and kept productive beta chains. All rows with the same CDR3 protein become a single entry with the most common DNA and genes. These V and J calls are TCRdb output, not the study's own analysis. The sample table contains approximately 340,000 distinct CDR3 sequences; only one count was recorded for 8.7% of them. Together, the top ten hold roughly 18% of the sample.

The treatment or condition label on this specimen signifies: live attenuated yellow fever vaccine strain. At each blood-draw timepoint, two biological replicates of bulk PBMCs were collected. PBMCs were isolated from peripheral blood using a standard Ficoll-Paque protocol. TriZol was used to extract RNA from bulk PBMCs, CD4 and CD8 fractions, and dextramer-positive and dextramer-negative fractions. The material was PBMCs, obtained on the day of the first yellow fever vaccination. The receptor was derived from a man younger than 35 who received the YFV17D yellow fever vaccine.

Here is the DNA: TGCGCCAGCCCTCGCACTGAAGCTTTCTTT. Its protein reads: CASPRTEAFF. The V gene is TRBV5-1 and the J gene is TRBJ1-1; the D gene assignment is ambiguous. Trimming takes 7 bases from V and 4 bases from J, and the germline ends sit 5 bases apart. There are 10 amino acids in the CDR3, from cysteine to phenylalanine inclusive. The entry retains the CDR3 DNA only, 30 bases that are in frame from base 1. According to the germline V gene, CDR1 reads SGHRS and CDR2 reads YFSETQ.